The 3 T cell receptor beta chains reported below all come from one sample, sequenced in a study of cytomegalovirus exposure and HLA in healthy donors. In the PCR, 60 Vbeta and 13 Jbeta primers were used. TCRdb's table, derived via immunoSEQ multiplex PCR, lists solely in-frame clones and lacks some. The top ten hold 0.7% to 0.95% of the sample, which has some 150,000 clones, about 82% seen once. Input material: PBMCs. The source of these receptors is a woman younger than 35 in good health and CMV-seronegative.

This chain joins TRBV28 and TRBJ1-5; perhaps TRBD1 as D (6 bases). V was clipped by 6 bases and J by 1 base, with 13 bases between them. The germline CDR1 and CDR2 sequences are MDHEN and SYDVKM. The CDR3 runs to 15 residues. CDR3 nucleotide sequence: TGTGCCAGCAGCCTGGGGGCCCCGAGCAATCAGCCCCAGCATTTT. As protein: CASSLGAPSNQPQHF.

The chain couples TRBV29-1 to TRBJ2-1; D not certain. V lost 0 bases to trimming and J lost 0 bases, with 6 bases between them. The germline V gene has CDR1 SQVTM and CDR2 ANQGSEA. The CDR3 is 14 residues long. CDR3 residues: CSVEDPRSYNEQFF. DNA of the CDR3: TGCAGCGTTGAAGATCCCCGCTCCTACAATGAGCAGTTCTTC.

The rearrangement joins TRBV27 to TRBJ2-7; 9 bases align to TRBD1. Losses at the gene ends were 2 bases for V and 6 bases for J; bases not matched to a gene: 14. Germline CDR1 is MNHEY and CDR2 is SMNVEV (reference sequence). The CDR3 sequence is 17 residues long. The CDR3 here is CASSLTGDRGAIIEQYF. CDR3 DNA: TGTGCCAGCAGTTTAACCGGTGACAGGGGGGCCATTATCGAGCAGTACTTC.